The source of this T cell receptor beta chain is a study of cytomegalovirus exposure and HLA in healthy donors. Overall study findings and caveats: Published work reported that the classifier diagnosed cytomegalovirus status with high specificity and sensitivity. The TCR clusters that emerged in the first cohort tended, a later analysis found, to co-occur in the 120 or so validation repertoires. Researchers catalogued about 160 TCR beta chains as cytomegalovirus-associated. Most TCR sequences were seen very rarely across donors, but some public TCRs occurred in many.

Produced via immunoSEQ multiplex PCR; TCRdb's table is partial and in-frame only. The table includes about 330,000 clones, 70% to 90% detected once. To note about this clone: The antigen remains undetermined.

The length of the CDR3 is 13 residues. The germline V gene has CDR1 SQVTM and CDR2 ANQGSEA. The V end lost 5 bases, the J end lost 2 bases, and 13 bases lay between the germline ends. The sample taken for sequencing was PBMCs. The clonotype was recovered from a woman aged 18-29 years in good health and CMV-seronegative. V gene TRBV29-1 combines with J gene TRBJ2-7; D not resolved. The CDR3 bases are TGCAGCGTTTCTTTTCGCCTAGCCTACGAGCAGTACTTC. Encoded protein: CSVSFRLAYEQYF.